The 10 T cell receptor beta chains given below trace back to one sample, sequenced in a study of blood T cell repertoires in COVID-19 (TCRdb year 2020). The protocol used for the library was the immunoSEQ multiplex PCR assay. TCRdb took over this immuneACCESS table, retaining in-frame rearrangements with V and J assigned. Such tables are incomplete; in checked studies, under half of the missing clones stem from an unresolved V gene, and the remainder is unexplained. The sample table contains 110,000 or so clones; only one count was recorded for 81% of them. Clones ranked in the top ten supply 1.5% to 1.9% of the sample. The sample comprised peripheral blood. The receptor set was obtained from a man between 50 and 59 years old with acute or convalescent COVID-19.

The V and J genes are TRBV2 and TRBJ2-7; 7 nucleotides line up with TRBD1. With V trimmed by 6 bases and J by 3 bases, 5 bases remained unmatched. The CDR3 is 13 amino acids. Germline CDR1 SNHLY, CDR2 FYNNEI. The CDR3 here is CASRLDRSYEQYV. CDR3 bases: TGTGCCAGCAGGCTGGACAGGAGCTACGAGCAGTACGTC.

The V and J genes are TRBV12-3 or TRBV12-4 and TRBJ2-5, with unresolved D. There are 12 residues in the CDR3. Deletions cut 1 base from V and 6 bases from J, with 6 bases between. CDR3 sequence reads: CASSLVEQTQYF. The CDR3 DNA reads TGTGCCAGCAGTTTAGTAGAACAGACCCAGTACTTC.

This chain joins TRBV30 and TRBJ1-5; the match to TRBD1 covers 7 bases. This CDR3 is built from 16 residues. Trimming removed 1 base from V and 9 bases from J; junction bases left unmatched: 15. Germline V gene lookup returns CDR1 GTSNPN and CDR2 SVGIG (reference sequence). The CDR3 nucleotides read TGTGCCTGGAGTGAGTTGGCAGGGGGGATGGCCGGGCCCCAGCATTTT. Translated: CAWSELAGGMAGPQHF.

The V and J genes are TRBV18 and TRBJ2-7; 7 bases fit TRBD2. The CDR3 is 16 amino acids. J was trimmed by 7 bases and V by 3 bases; bases with no gene match: 15. Germline lookup yields CDR1 KGHSH and CDR2 LQKENI. CDR3 in DNA: TGTGCCAGCTCACCTGCGCCCGGGACGGGAGGTGGTGAGCAGTACTTC. Translated, it gives CASSPAPGTGGGEQYF.

The sample holds a few counts of this clone. The V and J genes are TRBV7-3 and TRBJ1-2; TRBD1 is a possible D gene (6 bases). Germline V gives CDR1 SGHTA, CDR2 FQGTGA. V was clipped by 6 bases and J by 3 bases, with 14 bases between them. The CDR3 covers 14 residues. For the CDR3, the DNA is TGTGCCAGCAGTAAGGGAGGGGGTGACTATGGCTACACCTTC. This gives the protein CASSKGGGDYGYTF.

This chain connects TRBV19 to TRBJ2-5; a possible D gene is TRBD2 (6 bases). The V gene's germline CDR1 is LNHDA and CDR2 SQIVND (reference sequence). The CDR3 has 15 amino acids. V was shortened by 5 bases and J by 5 bases, with 18 bases between the two germline ends. CDR3 sequence (DNA): TGTGCCAGTAGTGCCGATCAGCGGGCGGGGGAGACCCAGTACTTC. It encodes CASSADQRAGETQYF.

J is TRBJ1-3 and V is TRBV19; D possibly corresponds to TRBD1 (5 bases). Trimming shortened V by 6 bases and J by 5 bases, and 17 bases separated the two germline ends. The CDR3 runs 15 residues. The V gene's germline CDR1 is LNHDA and CDR2 SQIVND (reference sequence). The CDR3 sequence: CASRKDGGNRNTIYF. CDR3 DNA sequence: TGTGCCAGTAGAAAAGACGGGGGGAACCGAAACACCATATATTTT. Drawing the rest from reference TRBV19 and TRBJ1-3, the complete variable domain is DGGITQSPKYLFRKEGQNVTLSCEQNLNHDAMYWYRQDPGQGLRLIYYSQIVNDFQKGDIAEGYSVSREKKESFPLTVTSAQKNPTAFYLCASRKDGGNRNTIYFGEGSWLTVV.

The chain has TRBV2 and TRBJ2-3; TRBD2 matches 9 bases. Germline CDR1 and CDR2: SNHLY and FYNNEI. V lost 4 bases and J lost 2; bases outside the gene matches: 1. The length of the CDR3 is 14 residues. CDR3 in DNA: TGTGCCAGCAGTGGCGGGGGGGTCACAGATACGCAGTATTTT. This translates into CASSGGGVTDTQYF.

The gene calls are TRBV5-1 and TRBJ2-5, with a tentative D call TRBD2 (7 bases). The ends were cut back, 5 bases at V and 4 bases at J, with 21 bases in the middle. The CDR3 covers 16 residues. CDR1 and CDR2 (germline): SGHRS, YFSETQ. The chain's CDR3 is CASREGGGGPRETQYF. The CDR3 DNA reads as TGCGCCAGCAGGGAGGGCGGCGGGGGCCCTCGAGAGACCCAGTACTTC.

The chain combines TRBV2 with TRBJ1-5; tentatively, D is TRBD1 (6 bases). CDR3 length: 17 residues. The germline V and J ends were trimmed by 8 bases and 2 bases, with 22 bases remaining between them. CDR1 and CDR2 from the germline V gene are SNHLY and FYNNEI. The CDR3 protein is CASVVRVGAGGNQPQHF. The DNA for the CDR3 is TGTGCCAGCGTTGTCAGGGTGGGGGCAGGTGGCAATCAGCCCCAGCATTTT. The variable domain in full, completed from reference TRBV2 and TRBJ1-5, reads EPEVTQTPSHQVTQMGQEVILRCVPISNHLYFYWYRQILGQKVEFLVSFYNNEISEKSEIFDDQFSVERPDGSNFTLKIRSTKLEDSAMYFCASVVRVGAGGNQPQHFGDGTRLSIL.